These T cell receptor beta chains were read from a single sample in a study of shared clonotypes between healthy human individuals. Generated by immunoSEQ multiplex PCR, the TCRdb table keeps only in-frame clones and is missing some. This table has hundreds of thousands of clones, more than 70% appearing once. Sequences were obtained from PBMCs. These receptors were taken from a woman aged 40 to 49 in good health. Some clones in this sample may be carry-over from other donors' samples. CDR3s include the opening cysteine and the closing phenylalanine or tryptophan. A D gene is named only where the DNA matches it firmly. Some rows have no size entry. The others give once, few or many, or a class for an expanded clone.

D	V	size	J	DNA	CDR3
.	TRBV4-1	.	TRBJ1-5	TGCGCCAGCAGCCCCGGGGTGGCAGGGGTTAGCAATCAGCCCCAGCATTTT	CASSPGVAGVSNQPQHF
.	TRBV5-1	.	TRBJ2-5	TGCGCCAGCAGCTTGTTAGGGGGGAGCCAAGAGACCCAGTACTTC	CASSLLGGSQETQYF
.	TRBV18	once	TRBJ2-6	TGTGCCAGCTCACCAGAACGCTCTGGGGCCAACGTCCTGACTTTC	CASSPERSGANVLTF
.	TRBV27	.	TRBJ2-2	TGTGCCAGCACGGCAGGAGCGAACACCGGGGAGCTGTTTTTT	CASTAGANTGELFF
.	TRBV7-9	.	TRBJ2-3	TGTGCCAGCAGCAACAGACAGGAGACAGATACGCAGTATTTT	CASSNRQETDTQYF
TRBD2	TRBV7-8	once	TRBJ2-1	TGTGCCAGCAACCCCGGACTAGCGCCTAGCAATGAGCAGTTCTTC	CASNPGLAPSNEQFF
.	TRBV29-1	few	TRBJ2-3	TGCAGCTCCACCGGGAACACAGATACGCAGTATTTT	CSSTGNTDTQYF
.	TRBV7-2	.	TRBJ1-1	TGTGCCAGCAGCCTAGGGGGATGGAACACTGAAGCTTTCTTT	CASSLGGWNTEAFF
.	TRBV6-5	.	TRBJ2-2	TGTGCCAGCAGTTACTCGAGCTGGACAGACGCCGGGGAGCTGTTTTTT	CASSYSSWTDAGELFF
.	TRBV5-5	once	TRBJ2-7	TGTGCCAGCAGCTTCCAGGACGGATATTGGTACGAGCAGTACTTC	CASSFQDGYWYEQYF
TRBD1	TRBV9	.	TRBJ2-3	TGTGCCAGCAGCGTAGCCTGGCAGGGGGCAGATACGCAGTATTTT	CASSVAWQGADTQYF
.	TRBV30	.	TRBJ1-5	TGTGCCTGGAGTGTGCGGAGCAATCAGCCCCAGCATTTT	CAWSVRSNQPQHF
.	TRBV27	.	TRBJ2-1	TGTGGGACCCGACAGGGTAGGGGGGAATACAATGAGCAGTTCTTC	CGTRQGRGEYNEQFF
TRBD2	TRBV7-2	.	TRBJ2-7	TGTGCCAGCAGCTTAGGGGGCGGGAGTTACGAGCAGTACTTC	CASSLGGGSYEQYF
.	TRBV6-6	.	TRBJ1-1	TGTGCCAGCAGTTACTCTTTGGGGGGCACTGAAGCTTTCTTT	CASSYSLGGTEAFF
.	TRBV29-1	.	TRBJ1-1	TGCAGCGTTGGGGGAGGGAAAGAAGCTTTCTTT	CSVGGGKEAFF
.	TRBV5-4	.	TRBJ1-1	TGTGCCAGCAGCTTCGTTGGTTCGCCTGAAGCTTTCTTT	CASSFVGSPEAFF
.	TRBV28	.	TRBJ1-1	TGTGCCAGCAGTACCCAATGGGGGTCGAACACTGAAGCTTTCTTT	CASSTQWGSNTEAFF
TRBD2	TRBV18	once	TRBJ2-3	TGTGCCAGCTCACCGAACCCTAGCGGGGCCCAAGGAGATACGCAGTATTTT	CASSPNPSGAQGDTQYF
.	TRBV7-6	few	TRBJ1-3	TGTGCCAGCAGCTGGGGACCCCTGAGGGGCGCTGGAAACACCATATATTTT	CASSWGPLRGAGNTIYF
.	TRBV30	.	TRBJ1-1	TGTGCCTGGAGTGCCCATGCAGCGAACACTGAAGCTTTCTTT	CAWSAHAANTEAFF
.	TRBV29-1	.	TRBJ1-1	TGCAGGCACCCTCGGGACTCCGAGGATGAAGCTTTCTTT	CRHPRDSEDEAFF
.	TRBV9	.	TRBJ2-2	TGTGCCAGCAGCGTGGTAGCGACGAACACCGGGGAGCTGTTTTTT	CASSVVATNTGELFF
.	TRBV18	few	TRBJ2-7	TGTGCCAGCTCACCAATTGGGAGCGAGCAGTACTTC	CASSPIGSEQYF
.	TRBV6-6	once	TRBJ1-4	TGTGCCAGCAGTTACTCGAGTTTCGCAACTAATGAAAAACTGTTTTTT	CASSYSSFATNEKLFF
.	TRBV6-6	few	TRBJ1-1	TGTGCCAGCGGAGGGGTGGGCACTGAAGCTTTCTTT	CASGGVGTEAFF
TRBD2	TRBV2	.	TRBJ2-7	TGTGCCAGCAGCGAACTAGCGGGAGGGACCTACGAGCAGTACTTC	CASSELAGGTYEQYF
.	TRBV4-2	.	TRBJ2-3	TGTGCCAGCAGCCAAGGGTCGTCAGGGGGCACAGATACGCAGTATTTT	CASSQGSSGGTDTQYF
TRBD1	TRBV30	.	TRBJ2-7	TGTGCCTGGAGAGGACAGGTTCTTTCCTACGAGCAGTACTTC	CAWRGQVLSYEQYF
TRBD2	TRBV7-8	once	TRBJ2-7	TGTGCCAGCAAGCGGGAGCGGAGCTCCTACGAGCAGTACTTC	CASKRERSSYEQYF
.	TRBV7-9	few	TRBJ1-1	TGTGCCAGCAGCGGAGAGGACGGCGTGAACACTGAAGCTTTCTTT	CASSGEDGVNTEAFF
.	TRBV6-5	many	TRBJ2-4	TGTGCCAGCTCGGGAGCCAAAAACATTCAGTACTTC	CASSGAKNIQYF
.	TRBV15	.	TRBJ2-7	TGTGCCACCAGCAGAGGGATTTCCTACGAGCAGTACTTC	CATSRGISYEQYF
.	TRBV18	few	TRBJ1-5	TGTGCCAGCTCACCAAGAAGGGAACAGCCCCAGCATTTT	CASSPRREQPQHF
TRBD2	TRBV4-1	.	TRBJ2-3	TGCGCCAGCAGCCAAGGGGTTAGCGGGAGTTCAGATACGCAGTATTTT	CASSQGVSGSSDTQYF
.	TRBV28	.	TRBJ1-3	TGTGCCAGCAGTCCAGGGATTGGAAACACCATATATTTT	CASSPGIGNTIYF
TRBD1	TRBV7-2	.	TRBJ2-1	TGTGCCAGCAGCATCCCCCGGGACAGGGGTCCAATCTACAATGAGCAGTTCTTC	CASSIPRDRGPIYNEQFF
TRBD2	TRBV7-3	.	TRBJ2-3	TGTGCCAGCAGCTTATCGGGGGGAGAAGATACGCAGTATTTT	CASSLSGGEDTQYF
.	TRBV21-1	few	TRBJ2-3	TGTGCCAGCAGTCCTATAGCGCAAGATACGCAGTATTTT	CASSPIAQDTQYF
.	TRBV4-1	.	TRBJ1-2	TGCGCCAGCAGCCAAGATCTGCAATCTAACTATGGCTACACCTTC	CASSQDLQSNYGYTF
TRBD2	TRBV6-5	.	TRBJ2-5	TGTGCCAGCAGTTACGATAGCGGGGAGACCCAGTACTTC	CASSYDSGETQYF
.	TRBV29-1	.	TRBJ2-1	TGCAGCGTTGAGGGTGACGGTCACTACAATGAGCAGTTCTTC	CSVEGDGHYNEQFF
TRBD2	TRBV7-6	.	TRBJ2-1	TGTGCCAGCAGCCCTAACGCGGGAGTTACATGGAATGAGCAGTTCTTC	CASSPNAGVTWNEQFF
TRBD1	TRBV18	.	TRBJ1-5	TGTGCCAGCTCACAGACAGGGGAACAGCCCCAGCATTTT	CASSQTGEQPQHF
TRBD1	TRBV5-1	.	TRBJ2-5	TGCGCCAGCAGTTCCGGGACAGTGTACCAAGAGACCCAGTACTTC	CASSSGTVYQETQYF
TRBD2	TRBV7-9	.	TRBJ2-5	TGTGCCAGCATCGCGGGGGGCGCGTGGGAGACCCAGTACTTC	CASIAGGAWETQYF
TRBD2	TRBV5-1	.	TRBJ2-7	TGCGCCAGCAGCAGGGGACTAGCGGGAGATAAGGGGGAGCAGTACTTC	CASSRGLAGDKGEQYF
TRBD2	TRBV30	.	TRBJ2-5	TGTGCCTGGCGTGGTGGGAGGGCCTGGGAGACCCAGTACTTC	CAWRGGRAWETQYF
.	TRBV5-1	once	TRBJ1-2	TGCGCCAGCAGAGGTGGGCAGCCTCAGAGTGGCTACACCTTC	CASRGGQPQSGYTF
TRBD2	TRBV5-4	.	TRBJ2-1	TGTGCCAGCAGCTTGGGCGGGAGGAACTACAATGAGCAGTTCTTC	CASSLGGRNYNEQFF
TRBD2	TRBV7-2	many	TRBJ2-3	TGTGCCAGCAGCTTAAATAGCGGGAAGGCAGATACGCAGTATTTT	CASSLNSGKADTQYF
TRBD2	TRBV5-4	.	TRBJ2-2	TGTGCCAGCAGCCCTAGTAGCGGGTCTAACACCGGGGAGCTGTTTTTT	CASSPSSGSNTGELFF
TRBD1	TRBV18	.	TRBJ1-1	TGTGCCAGCTCGCCTCCACAGGGGAGGGACACTGAAGCTTTCTTT	CASSPPQGRDTEAFF
TRBD1	TRBV19	few	TRBJ2-2	TGTGCCAGTAATAACAGGGGTAACACCGGGGAGCTGTTTTTT	CASNNRGNTGELFF
.	TRBV7-2	.	TRBJ2-3	TGTGCCAGCACCCACGGGCTAGCTTCAGATACGCAGTATTTT	CASTHGLASDTQYF